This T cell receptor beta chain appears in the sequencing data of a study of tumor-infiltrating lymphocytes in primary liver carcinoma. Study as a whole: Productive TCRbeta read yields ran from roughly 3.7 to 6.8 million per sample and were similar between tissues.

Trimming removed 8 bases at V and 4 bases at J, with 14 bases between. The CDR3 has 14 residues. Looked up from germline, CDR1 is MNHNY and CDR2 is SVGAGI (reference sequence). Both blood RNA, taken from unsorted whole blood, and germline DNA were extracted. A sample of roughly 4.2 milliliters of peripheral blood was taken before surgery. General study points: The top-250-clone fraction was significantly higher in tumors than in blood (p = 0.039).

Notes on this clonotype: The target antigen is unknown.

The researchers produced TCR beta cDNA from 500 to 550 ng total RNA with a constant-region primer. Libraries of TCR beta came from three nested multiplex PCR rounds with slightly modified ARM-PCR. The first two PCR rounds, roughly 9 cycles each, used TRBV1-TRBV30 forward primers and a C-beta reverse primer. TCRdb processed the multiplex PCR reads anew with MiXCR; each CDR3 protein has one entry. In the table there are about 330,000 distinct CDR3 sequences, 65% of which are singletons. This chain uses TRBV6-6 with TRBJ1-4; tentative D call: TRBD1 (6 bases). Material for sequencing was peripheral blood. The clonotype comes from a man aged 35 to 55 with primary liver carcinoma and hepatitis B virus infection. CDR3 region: CASGTGTFNEKLFF. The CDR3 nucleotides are TGTGCCAGCGGTACCGGGACATTTAATGAAAAACTGTTTTTT.